This T cell receptor (beta chain) was obtained from a study of OX40 agonist ivuxolimab in advanced cancers. Background on the study: Patients were treated with ivuxolimab, an agonistic anti-OX40 (CD134) antibody. At doses from 0.01 to 10 mg/kg, patients were given intravenous ivuxolimab every 2 weeks. Three patients responded partially, comprising one with hepatocellular carcinoma and two with cutaneous melanoma.

As for this clone: Antigen: not known.

CDR1 SGHKS and CDR2 YYEKEE come from the germline V gene (reference sequence). The ends were cut back, 0 bases at V and 2 bases at J, with 7 bases in the middle. The CDR3 loop spans 14 amino acids. Study results and caveats: Nonresponders, in some cases, also had low normalized T-cell clonal expansion.

The protocol was immunoSEQ multiplex PCR, while the TCRdb copy is restricted to in-frame clones and leaves out a portion. The table lists 65,000 or so clones, roughly 82% of them singletons. Sequenced material: CD4+ or CD8+ T cells sorted from blood, taken in a trial of the OX40 agonist ivuxolimab. The TCR comes from an adult with an advanced solid tumor such as melanoma, head and neck, liver or kidney cancer. The V and J genes are TRBV5-5 and TRBJ2-3; D is ambiguous. The CDR3 loop is CASSLVQLTDTQYF. CDR3 bases: TGTGCCAGCAGCTTGGTACAGCTCACAGATACGCAGTATTTT.